This TCR beta chain was sequenced in a study of monozygotic twins with inflammatory bowel disease. Study-wide points: Reduced clonotype sharing with other individuals was observed in IBD patients relative to healthy twins, especially with disease activity.

One blood sample of roughly 2.5 ml was taken from each donor. Whole blood without T cell sorting served as the source of isolated total RNA. Per germline, CDR1 MDHEN and CDR2 SYDVKM. This CDR3 contains 12 residues. Comments on this clonotype: Its target is not known.

Each sample had eight separate cDNA synthesis reactions. From the 5' RACE reads, TCRdb lists one entry per CDR3 protein and no DNA. The sample table sets out 420,000 or so distinct CDR3 sequences. The V call is TRBV28, the J call TRBJ2-1; no DNA is available, so the TRBD1 call from TCRdb remains unchecked. This receptor was obtained from a human donor with ulcerative colitis or Crohn's disease, or a healthy co-twin of an affected twin (not recorded which). The specimen was blood. The CDR3 region is CASSHPGLEQFF.